Sequencing of this T cell receptor beta chain was carried out in a study of regulatory T cells in long-lasting Graves disease. Overall study findings and caveats: Persistent patients shared 2,741 public clonotypes among themselves. Newly diagnosed patients shared fewer, at about a thousand. Patients with persistent Graves' had lower TCR diversity than newly diagnosed patients. Persistent disease was characterized by preferential usage of TRBV28, TRBJ1-2 and TRBJ2-5.

HTBI primers from iRepertoire and Arm-PCR of CDR3 regions yielded the TCR beta libraries. MiXCR was run by TCRdb on the multiplex PCR reads, yielding one entry per CDR3 protein. The sample has about 460,000 distinct CDR3 sequences, 20% to 25% seen once; the top ten hold 10% to 15%. The time point was: persistent/refractory GD, antithyroid drugs over 5 years with positive TRAb. Extracted RNA from PBMCs served as the source of the TCR library. Patients with Graves' disease were diagnosed by American Thyroid Association guidelines. Comments on this clonotype: Its antigen is not known.

In germline, CDR1 is SGHTA, CDR2 FQGNSA. This CDR3 region has 15 residues. V gave up 3 bases and J gave up 1 base, with 12 bases separating them. The sequence came from a female donor with Graves disease. The material sequenced was peripheral blood mononuclear cells (PBMCs), taken when the disease was refractory, from a patient treated with antithyroid drugs. This chain links TRBV7-2 with TRBJ1-1; tentative D call: TRBD1 (5 bases). The CDR3 reads CASSFGRGRNTEAFF. Here the CDR3 DNA reads TGTGCCAGCAGCTTTGGTAGGGGTCGGAACACTGAAGCTTTCTTT.